This TCR beta chain was documented in a study of CD8+ T cells in alopecia areata. Study-level background: It was 6 to 18 months of tofacitinib, and then there were 6 months off drug. Whole-study results and caveats: Throughout tofacitinib, many expanded lesional clones continued to persist in scalp and blood. As there was one nonresponder, how baseline CD8+ expansion relates to response remains uncertain.

RNA extraction was followed by reverse transcription into cDNA, which acted as the sequencing template. The assay was immunoSEQ multiplex PCR, and TCRdb's table has in-frame clones only and misses some. Of over 150,000 clones in the sample, 40% to 65% were seen once. The treatment: oral pan-JAK inhibitor, 5-10 mg twice daily. Remarks on this clone: Its antigen is undetermined. The sample carries other DNA sequences with the same CDR3.

The CDR3 runs 14 residues. Germline V gene sequence: CDR1 GTSNPN, CDR2 SVGIG (reference sequence). Trimming took off 0 bases at V and 3 bases at J, with 11 bases between the two ends. The TCR originated in a human donor with alopecia areata. The material was CD8+ T cells sorted from blood, obtained at week 24, from a patient treated with tofacitinib. The chain joins TRBV30 to TRBJ1-1, with a tentative D call TRBD1 (5 bases). CDR3 bases: TGTGCCTGGAGTGTGGGCGCGGGGGACACTGAAGCTTTCTTT. Its translation is CAWSVGAGDTEAFF.